Listed below are T cell receptor beta chains from one sample, sequenced in a study of regulatory T cells in long-lasting Graves disease. MiXCR was run by TCRdb on the multiplex PCR reads, yielding one entry per CDR3 protein. The repertoire consists of roughly 350,000 distinct CDR3 sequences, with around 15% occurring once and the leading ten covering 20%. This sample also appeared in a second study, on T cells in Graves' hyperthyroidism and ophthalmopathy.

The sequencing used peripheral blood mononuclear cells (PBMCs), collected at new diagnosis, from a patient treated with antithyroid drugs. These receptors all stem from a woman aged 18 to 35 with Graves disease. Each CDR3 is given with its conserved first and last residue. D genes are given only for firm matches. Expanded clones get a size class; other rows say once, few or many, or leave the size out.

v_gene	abundance	j_gene	d_gene	CDR3aa	CDR3nt
TRBV14	few	TRBJ1-3	NA	CASTRTTGAGNTIYF	TGTGCCAGCACCCGAACGACCGGTGCGGGAAACACCATATATTTT
TRBV29-1	many	TRBJ2-7	NA	CSVGGTYEQYF	TGCAGCGTTGGGGGAACCTACGAGCAGTACTTC
TRBV6-2/TRBV6-3	NA	TRBJ2-5	NA	CASSENPAKGGGETQYF	TGTGCCAGCAGTGAAAACCCAGCAAAGGGCGGCGGAGAGACCCAGTACTTC
TRBV18	many	TRBJ1-2	NA	CASSPLDTGAGYTF	TGTGCCAGCTCACCCCTAGATACAGGAGCGGGCTACACCTTC
TRBV6-5	NA	TRBJ1-6	NA	CASSYYRDSPLHF	TGTGCCAGCAGTTATTACAGGGATTCACCCCTCCACTTT
TRBV6-5	many	TRBJ2-1	TRBD2	CASSYSKLAGGQVNYNEQFF	TGTGCCAGCAGTTACTCGAAACTAGCGGGGGGACAGGTAAATTACAATGAGCAGTTCTTC
TRBV4-1	many	TRBJ2-3	TRBD2	CASSQEGGGLATDTQYF	TGCGCCAGCAGCCAAGAAGGGGGAGGACTAGCGACAGATACGCAGTATTTT
TRBV19	NA	TRBJ2-7	NA	CASSILGMSYEQYF	TGTGCCAGTAGTATTCTAGGGATGAGCTACGAGCAGTACTTC
TRBV28	few	TRBJ2-4	NA	CASSPRGWGPRAKNIQYF	TGTGCCAGCAGCCCCAGAGGATGGGGTCCCCGCGCCAAAAACATTCAGTACTTC
TRBV4-2	few	TRBJ2-7	NA	CASSQEEGGSYEQYF	TGTGCCAGCAGCCAAGAAGAGGGCGGCTCCTACGAGCAGTACTTC
TRBV10-3	many	TRBJ2-1	NA	CAIAEGHEQFF	TGTGCCATAGCAGAGGGGCATGAGCAGTTCTTC
TRBV7-9	many	TRBJ2-7	TRBD1	CASSPNSGTAYEQYF	TGTGCCAGCAGCCCAAACTCCGGGACAGCCTACGAGCAGTACTTC
TRBV20-1	many	TRBJ1-5	NA	CSADPGPSNQPQHF	TGCAGTGCCGACCCGGGACCTAGCAATCAGCCCCAGCATTTT
TRBV5-1	many	TRBJ2-3	NA	CASSPRSGTDTQYF	TGCGCCAGCAGCCCCCGTTCCGGCACAGATACGCAGTATTTT
TRBV10-1	few	TRBJ2-3	NA	CASSQALTGTDTQYF	TGCGCCAGCAGCCAGGCCCTGACCGGCACAGATACGCAGTATTTT
TRBV4-1	few	TRBJ2-7	TRBD1	CASSVPGQGREQYF	TGCGCCAGCAGCGTTCCGGGACAGGGGCGCGAGCAGTACTTC
TRBV28	many	TRBJ2-7	NA	CASRQGAIDYEQYF	TGTGCCAGCAGACAAGGGGCGATCGACTACGAGCAGTACTTC
TRBV9	NA	TRBJ1-1	NA	CASSVGVARDTEAFF	TGTGCCAGCAGCGTAGGGGTAGCTAGGGACACTGAAGCTTTCTTT
TRBV5-5	many	TRBJ2-3	NA	CASSLADRRDTQYF	TGTGCCAGCAGCTTGGCGGACAGAAGAGATACGCAGTATTTT
TRBV29-1	NA	TRBJ1-2	NA	CSVEKEGFGYTF	TGCAGCGTTGAGAAGGAGGGTTTTGGCTACACCTTC
TRBV24-1	NA	TRBJ2-1	TRBD2	CATSDIGTSLTYNEQFF	TGTGCCACCAGTGATATTGGGACTAGTCTCACCTACAATGAGCAGTTCTTC
TRBV7-9	NA	TRBJ1-1	TRBD1	CASSPTDRLHTEAFF	TGTGCCAGCAGCCCTACGGACAGGCTCCACACTGAAGCTTTCTTT
TRBV12-3/TRBV12-4	many	TRBJ2-3	NA	CASSPGTSIFGDTQYF	TGTGCCAGCAGTCCCGGTACCAGTATATTTGGGGATACGCAGTATTTT
TRBV4-2	few	TRBJ2-1	NA	CASSQEEGPLTGQLF	TGTGCCAGCAGCCAAGAAGAGGGACCTCTAACTGGGCAGCTCTTC
TRBV7-6	few	TRBJ2-1	NA	CASSTGTEQFF	TGTGCCAGCAGCACCGGGACGGAGCAGTTCTTC
TRBV3-1	once	TRBJ1-2	NA	CASSQGHIANYGYTF	TGTGCCAGCAGCCAGGGCCACATAGCTAACTATGGCTACACCTTC
TRBV18	NA	TRBJ1-1	NA	CASSPHRDTEAVF	TGTGCCAGCTCACCCCACCGTGACACTGAAGCGGTCTTT
TRBV28	many	TRBJ2-7	TRBD1	CAITGQGYEQYF	TGTGCCATCACGGGACAGGGCTACGAGCAGTACTTC
TRBV20-1	many	TRBJ2-5	TRBD2	CSARPPSGSWNRETQYF	TGCAGTGCTAGACCCCCTAGCGGGAGTTGGAATCGGGAGACCCAGTACTTC
TRBV28	many	TRBJ1-5	NA	CASSPHSEGGRQPQHF	TGTGCCAGCAGCCCCCACTCCGAAGGAGGGCGTCAGCCCCAGCATTTT
TRBV6-1	many	TRBJ1-2	TRBD1	CASRTGTVDGYTF	TGTGCCAGCAGGACCGGGACAGTCGACGGCTACACCTTC